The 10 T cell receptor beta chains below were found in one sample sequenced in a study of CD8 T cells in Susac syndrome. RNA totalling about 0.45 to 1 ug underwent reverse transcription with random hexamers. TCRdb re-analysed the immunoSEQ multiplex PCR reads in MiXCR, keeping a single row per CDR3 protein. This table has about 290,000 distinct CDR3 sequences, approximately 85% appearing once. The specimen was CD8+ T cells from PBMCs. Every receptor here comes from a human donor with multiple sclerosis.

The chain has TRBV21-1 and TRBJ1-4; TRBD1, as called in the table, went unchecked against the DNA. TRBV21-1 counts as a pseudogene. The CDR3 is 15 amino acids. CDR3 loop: CARRVVQGNNEKLFF. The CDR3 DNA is TGTGCCCGCCGGGTTGTACAGGGGAACAATGAAAAACTGTTTTTT.

Here the CDR3 reads CASSQEGGSSYNEQFF. In nucleotides, the CDR3 is TGTGCCAGCAGCCAAGAGGGCGGAAGCTCCTACAATGAGCAGTTCTTC. This chain links TRBV3-1 with TRBJ2-1; unclear D gene. The germline CDR1 and CDR2 sequences are LGHDT and YNNKEL (reference sequence). With 0 bases removed from V and 0 bases from J, the gap between germline ends came to 9 bases. CDR3 length equals 16 residues.

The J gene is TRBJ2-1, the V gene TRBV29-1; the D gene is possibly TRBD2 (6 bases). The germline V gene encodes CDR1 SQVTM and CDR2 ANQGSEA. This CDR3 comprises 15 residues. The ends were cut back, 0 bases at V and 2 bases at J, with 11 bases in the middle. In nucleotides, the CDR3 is TGCAGCGTTGAAGATTCGGGAGACCCCTACAATGAGCAGTTCTTC. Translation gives CSVEDSGDPYNEQFF.

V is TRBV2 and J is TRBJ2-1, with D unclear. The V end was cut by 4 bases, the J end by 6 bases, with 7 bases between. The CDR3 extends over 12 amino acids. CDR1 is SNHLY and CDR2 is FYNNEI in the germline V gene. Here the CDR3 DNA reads TGTGCCAGCAGTGTCCCGCTCAATGAGCAGTTCTTC. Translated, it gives CASSVPLNEQFF.

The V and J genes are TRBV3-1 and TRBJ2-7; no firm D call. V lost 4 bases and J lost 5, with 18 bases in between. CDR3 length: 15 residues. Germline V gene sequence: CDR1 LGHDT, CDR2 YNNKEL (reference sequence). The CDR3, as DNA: TGTGCCAGCAGCCCCCCTGTGGGCGAATCGGACGAGCAGTACTTC. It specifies CASSPPVGESDEQYF.

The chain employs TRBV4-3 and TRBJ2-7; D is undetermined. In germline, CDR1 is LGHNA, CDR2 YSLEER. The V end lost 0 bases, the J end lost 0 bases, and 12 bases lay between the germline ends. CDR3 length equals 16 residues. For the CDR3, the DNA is TGCGCCAGCAGCCAAGATAGTCAGGTGGGCTCCTACGAGCAGTACTTC. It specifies CASSQDSQVGSYEQYF.

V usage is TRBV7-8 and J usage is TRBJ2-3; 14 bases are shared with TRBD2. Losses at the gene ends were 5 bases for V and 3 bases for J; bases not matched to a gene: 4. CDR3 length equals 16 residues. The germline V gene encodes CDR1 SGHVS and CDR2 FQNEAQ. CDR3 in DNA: TGTGCCAGCAGCATGGGACTAGCGGGAGCTACAGATACGCAGTATTTT. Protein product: CASSMGLAGATDTQYF.

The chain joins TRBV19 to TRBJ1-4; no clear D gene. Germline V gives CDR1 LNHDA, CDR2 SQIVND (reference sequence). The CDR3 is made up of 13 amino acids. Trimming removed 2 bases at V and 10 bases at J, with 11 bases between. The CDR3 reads CASSILLESKLFF. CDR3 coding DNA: TGTGCCAGTAGTATATTGTTGGAGTCAAAACTGTTTTTT. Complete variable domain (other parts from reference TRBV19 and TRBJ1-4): DGGITQSPKYLFRKEGQNVTLSCEQNLNHDAMYWYRQDPGQGLRLIYYSQIVNDFQKGDIAEGYSVSREKKESFPLTVTSAQKNPTAFYLCASSILLESKLFFGSGTQLSVL.

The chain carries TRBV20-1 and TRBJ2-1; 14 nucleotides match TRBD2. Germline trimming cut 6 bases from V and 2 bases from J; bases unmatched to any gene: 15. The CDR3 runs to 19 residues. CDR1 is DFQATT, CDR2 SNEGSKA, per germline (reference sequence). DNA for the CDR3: TGCAGTGCCTCATCTTATGGGACTAGCGGGAGACACACCTACAATGAGCAGTTCTTC. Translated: CSASSYGTSGRHTYNEQFF.

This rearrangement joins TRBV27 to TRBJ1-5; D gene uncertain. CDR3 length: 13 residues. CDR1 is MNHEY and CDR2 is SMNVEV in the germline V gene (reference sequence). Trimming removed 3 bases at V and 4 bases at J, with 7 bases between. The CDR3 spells CASSFGPNQPQHF. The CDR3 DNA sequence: TGTGCCAGCAGTTTCGGCCCTAATCAGCCCCAGCATTTT.